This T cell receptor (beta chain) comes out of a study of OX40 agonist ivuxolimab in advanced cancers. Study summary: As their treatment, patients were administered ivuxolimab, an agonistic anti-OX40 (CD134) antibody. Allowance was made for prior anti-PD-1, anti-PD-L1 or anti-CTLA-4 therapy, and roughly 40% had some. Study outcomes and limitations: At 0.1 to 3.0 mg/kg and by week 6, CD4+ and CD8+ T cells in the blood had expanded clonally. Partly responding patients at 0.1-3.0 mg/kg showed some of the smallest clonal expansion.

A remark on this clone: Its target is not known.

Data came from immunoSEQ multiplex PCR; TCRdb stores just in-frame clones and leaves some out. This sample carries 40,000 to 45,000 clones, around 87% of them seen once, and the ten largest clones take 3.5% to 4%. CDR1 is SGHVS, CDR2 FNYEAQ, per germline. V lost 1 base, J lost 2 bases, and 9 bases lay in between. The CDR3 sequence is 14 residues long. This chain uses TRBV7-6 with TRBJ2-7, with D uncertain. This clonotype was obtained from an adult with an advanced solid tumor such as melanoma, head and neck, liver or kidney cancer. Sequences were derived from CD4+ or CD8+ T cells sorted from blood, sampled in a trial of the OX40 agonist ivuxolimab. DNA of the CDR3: TGTGCCAGCAGCTTAGTGGCAGCTACCTACGAGCAGTACTTC. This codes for CASSLVAATYEQYF.